The rows below give T cell receptor beta chains drawn from one sample of a study of blood T cell repertoires in COVID-19. The method was immunoSEQ multiplex PCR; TCRdb's version includes in-frame clones alone and lacks a portion of them. The repertoire consists of about 210,000 clones, with around 81% occurring once and the leading ten covering about 8.9%. The sequencing sample was made of PBMCs or T cells enriched from blood (not recorded which). These receptors originate from a woman in her fifties or sixties with acute COVID-19. Each CDR3 is given with its conserved first and last residue. Fields, in order: J gene, D gene, clone size, V gene, CDR3 DNA, CDR3 protein. A D gene is named only where the DNA matches it firmly. Size is stated for part of the rows, as once, few or many counts, or as a class when the clone is expanded.

j_gene: TRBJ2-1; d_gene: TRBD2; abundance: -; v_gene: TRBV28; CDR3nt: TGTGCCAGCAGTTTACTGACTAGCGGGGTCTTCTTC; CDR3aa: CASSLLTSGVFF
j_gene: TRBJ2-1; d_gene: TRBD2; abundance: few; v_gene: TRBV9; CDR3nt: TGTGCCAGCAGCGTAGGGTCTAGCGGGAATGAGCAGTTCTTC; CDR3aa: CASSVGSSGNEQFF
j_gene: TRBJ1-2; d_gene: TRBD1; abundance: -; v_gene: TRBV30; CDR3nt: TGTGCCTGGAGAATGACAGGGTATGGCTACACCTTC; CDR3aa: CAWRMTGYGYTF
j_gene: TRBJ1-2; d_gene: TRBD1; abundance: -; v_gene: TRBV19; CDR3nt: TGTGCCAGTAGCCAAGGGACAGGCTATGGCTACACCTTC; CDR3aa: CASSQGTGYGYTF
j_gene: TRBJ2-3; d_gene: -; abundance: -; v_gene: TRBV7-9; CDR3nt: TGTGCCAGCAGCTCTAGCGGCACAGATACGCAGTATTTT; CDR3aa: CASSSSGTDTQYF
j_gene: TRBJ1-5; d_gene: TRBD1; abundance: -; v_gene: TRBV15; CDR3nt: TGTGCCACCAGCAACCACGGACAGGGGTATCAGCCCCAGCATTTT; CDR3aa: CATSNHGQGYQPQHF
j_gene: TRBJ2-7; d_gene: TRBD2; abundance: -; v_gene: TRBV7-8; CDR3nt: TGTGCCAGCAGCAAGAAGCGGGGGTCTCCCTACGAGCAGTACTTC; CDR3aa: CASSKKRGSPYEQYF
j_gene: TRBJ2-2; d_gene: TRBD1; abundance: few; v_gene: TRBV19; CDR3nt: TGTGCCAGTAGGGACAGGGCTCCCGGGGAGCTGTTTTTT; CDR3aa: CASRDRAPGELFF
j_gene: TRBJ2-4; d_gene: TRBD1; abundance: -; v_gene: TRBV6-6; CDR3nt: TGTGCCAGCAACCCGACAGGGGTTGAAGCCAAAAACATTCAGTACTTC; CDR3aa: CASNPTGVEAKNIQYF
j_gene: TRBJ2-7; d_gene: -; abundance: once; v_gene: TRBV5-4; CDR3nt: TGTGCCAGCAGCTTGCCGGGCGGAGCCAGCAGCGGGGAGCAGTACTTC; CDR3aa: CASSLPGGASSGEQYF
j_gene: TRBJ2-1; d_gene: -; abundance: -; v_gene: TRBV6-1; CDR3nt: TGTGCCAGCAGTGAAGCGGCAGGTTCAAATGAGCAGTTCTTC; CDR3aa: CASSEAAGSNEQFF
j_gene: TRBJ1-3; d_gene: TRBD1; abundance: -; v_gene: TRBV28; CDR3nt: TGTGCCACCACAGGGGGCGTATTTGGAAACACCATATATTTT; CDR3aa: CATTGGVFGNTIYF
j_gene: TRBJ1-2; d_gene: TRBD1; abundance: once; v_gene: TRBV14; CDR3nt: TGTGCCAGCAGCCGGACAGGGGTTGGCTATGGCTACACCTTC; CDR3aa: CASSRTGVGYGYTF
j_gene: TRBJ1-6; d_gene: -; abundance: -; v_gene: TRBV7-2; CDR3nt: TGTGCCAGCAGCTTATATCCCACCAGGGCTTCACCCCTCCACTTT; CDR3aa: CASSLYPTRASPLHF
j_gene: TRBJ2-7; d_gene: -; abundance: few; v_gene: TRBV28; CDR3nt: TGTGCCAGCAGTTTGGGGAGCTCCTACGAGCAGTACTTC; CDR3aa: CASSLGSSYEQYF
j_gene: TRBJ1-5; d_gene: -; abundance: -; v_gene: TRBV28; CDR3nt: TGTGCCAGCAGTTTCCCCCCTGAGCCCCAGCATTTT; CDR3aa: CASSFPPEPQHF
j_gene: TRBJ2-1; d_gene: -; abundance: -; v_gene: TRBV3-1/TRBV3-2; CDR3nt: TGTGCCAGCAGCCGCACTAGCAATGAGCAGTTCTTC; CDR3aa: CASSRTSNEQFF
j_gene: TRBJ1-6; d_gene: TRBD1; abundance: once; v_gene: TRBV27; CDR3nt: TGTGCCAGCAGTGCAGGACAGGGTCAATCACCCCTCCACTTT; CDR3aa: CASSAGQGQSPLHF
j_gene: TRBJ1-4; d_gene: TRBD1; abundance: many; v_gene: TRBV4-3; CDR3nt: TGCGCCAGCAGCCAAGATCTAAACAACTGGGACAGAATTTTT; CDR3aa: CASSQDLNNWDRIF
j_gene: TRBJ2-5; d_gene: -; abundance: -; v_gene: TRBV12-5; CDR3nt: TGTGCTAGTGGTTTGGGCAACAGGGTCCGAGGCGAGACCCAGTACTTC; CDR3aa: CASGLGNRVRGETQYF
j_gene: TRBJ2-7; d_gene: TRBD2; abundance: -; v_gene: TRBV7-9; CDR3nt: TGTGCCAGCAGCCGGGGACTAGCGGAGGAGGTCTACGAGCAGTACTTC; CDR3aa: CASSRGLAEEVYEQYF
j_gene: TRBJ2-4; d_gene: TRBD2; abundance: -; v_gene: TRBV19; CDR3nt: TGTGCCAGTAGTGCCAGCGGGAGAGACATTCAGTACTTC; CDR3aa: CASSASGRDIQYF
j_gene: TRBJ1-2; d_gene: -; abundance: -; v_gene: TRBV28; CDR3nt: TGTGCCAGCAGAGTCGGGACAAGTAGTACTAACTATGGCTACACCTTC; CDR3aa: CASRVGTSSTNYGYTF
j_gene: TRBJ1-1; d_gene: -; abundance: few; v_gene: TRBV7-2; CDR3nt: TGTGCCAGCAGGCAACAGGGCATGAACACTGAAGCTTTCTTT; CDR3aa: CASRQQGMNTEAFF
j_gene: TRBJ1-2; d_gene: TRBD1; abundance: few; v_gene: TRBV5-6; CDR3nt: TGTGCCAGCAGCTCCCGGGACAGAAGACTCTATGGCTACACCTTC; CDR3aa: CASSSRDRRLYGYTF
j_gene: TRBJ1-1; d_gene: -; abundance: -; v_gene: TRBV18; CDR3nt: TGTGCCAGCTCACCACCGAGACAGACCAGGCCAGCAGAAGCTTTCTTT; CDR3aa: CASSPPRQTRPAEAFF
j_gene: TRBJ2-5; d_gene: -; abundance: -; v_gene: TRBV18; CDR3nt: TGTGCCAGCTCACCAGGGCTCAAAGAGACCCAGTACTTC; CDR3aa: CASSPGLKETQYF
j_gene: TRBJ1-1; d_gene: -; abundance: -; v_gene: TRBV6-2/TRBV6-3; CDR3nt: TGTGCCAGCAGTTTGTCAGGTAGGATGAACACTGAAGCTTTCTTT; CDR3aa: CASSLSGRMNTEAFF
j_gene: TRBJ1-3; d_gene: TRBD1; abundance: -; v_gene: TRBV27; CDR3nt: TGTGCCAGCGCTCCGGGACAGGATCCCCCCGGGCCTGGAAACACCATATATTTT; CDR3aa: CASAPGQDPPGPGNTIYF
j_gene: TRBJ2-3; d_gene: -; abundance: -; v_gene: TRBV12-3/TRBV12-4; CDR3nt: TGTGCCAGCAGTTTAGCGCTGAGGGATACGCAGTATTTT; CDR3aa: CASSLALRDTQYF
j_gene: TRBJ2-7; d_gene: TRBD1; abundance: -; v_gene: TRBV25-1; CDR3nt: TGTGCCAGCAGTGATGTAGGACAGGGCTCCGAGCAGTACTTC; CDR3aa: CASSDVGQGSEQYF
j_gene: TRBJ2-7; d_gene: TRBD1; abundance: once; v_gene: TRBV28; CDR3nt: TGTGCCAGCAGCCGACGACAGGGATCCTACGAGCAGTACTTC; CDR3aa: CASSRRQGSYEQYF
j_gene: TRBJ2-7; d_gene: TRBD2; abundance: -; v_gene: TRBV6-5; CDR3nt: TGTGCCAGCAGTCCCCTCGCCGGGACTAGCGTCGAGCAGTACTTC; CDR3aa: CASSPLAGTSVEQYF
j_gene: TRBJ2-1; d_gene: TRBD2; abundance: -; v_gene: TRBV7-2; CDR3nt: TGTGCCAGCAGCTTAGTTGCCACTAGCGGGAGTAGGAATGAGCAGTTCTTC; CDR3aa: CASSLVATSGSRNEQFF
j_gene: TRBJ1-5; d_gene: TRBD1; abundance: -; v_gene: TRBV7-2; CDR3nt: TGTGCCAGCAGCTGGACAGGGGGCGCCGGTCAGCCCCAGCATTTT; CDR3aa: CASSWTGGAGQPQHF
j_gene: TRBJ1-1; d_gene: -; abundance: -; v_gene: TRBV11-2; CDR3nt: TGTGCCAGCAGCTTAGAGGTAACAGGGCTGACGGCAGCTTTCTTT; CDR3aa: CASSLEVTGLTAAFF
j_gene: TRBJ1-2; d_gene: -; abundance: -; v_gene: TRBV4-1; CDR3nt: TGCGCCAGCAGCCAACCGAGCAGGGGTGACTATGGCTACACCTTC; CDR3aa: CASSQPSRGDYGYTF
j_gene: TRBJ2-5; d_gene: -; abundance: -; v_gene: TRBV7-7; CDR3nt: TGTGCTAGCAGTACCAACTCAGGGGCCGGGGAGACCCAGTACTTC; CDR3aa: CASSTNSGAGETQYF
j_gene: TRBJ2-5; d_gene: TRBD2; abundance: -; v_gene: TRBV5-4; CDR3nt: TGTGCCAGCAGCTTGGAGCGGGGGGGTTACCAAGAGACCCAGTACTTC; CDR3aa: CASSLERGGYQETQYF
j_gene: TRBJ2-5; d_gene: TRBD2; abundance: once; v_gene: TRBV7-2; CDR3nt: TGTGCCAGCAGCTTAGACGCTAGCGGGGTAGAGACCCAGTACTTC; CDR3aa: CASSLDASGVETQYF
j_gene: TRBJ2-5; d_gene: TRBD2; abundance: once; v_gene: TRBV7-2; CDR3nt: TGTGCCAGCAGCTTATTGGGCGGGGGGACCGGGGAGACCCAGTACTTC; CDR3aa: CASSLLGGGTGETQYF
j_gene: TRBJ1-3; d_gene: -; abundance: -; v_gene: TRBV7-9; CDR3nt: TGTGCCAGCAGCTTACAGGGTAACACCATATATTTT; CDR3aa: CASSLQGNTIYF
j_gene: TRBJ2-3; d_gene: TRBD2; abundance: -; v_gene: TRBV18; CDR3nt: TGTGCCAGCTCACCAGGGACTAGCGTAAGCACAGATACGCAGTATTTT; CDR3aa: CASSPGTSVSTDTQYF
j_gene: TRBJ2-5; d_gene: TRBD1; abundance: -; v_gene: TRBV6-2/TRBV6-3; CDR3nt: TGTGCCAGCAGTTACGGGACAGGACGGAAGCAAGAGACCCAGTACTTC; CDR3aa: CASSYGTGRKQETQYF
j_gene: TRBJ1-1; d_gene: -; abundance: -; v_gene: TRBV7-9; CDR3nt: TGTGCCAGCAGCTTTTTACAAGTGAACACTGAAGCTTTCTTT; CDR3aa: CASSFLQVNTEAFF
j_gene: TRBJ2-7; d_gene: TRBD1; abundance: -; v_gene: TRBV12-5; CDR3nt: TGTGCTAGTGGCCTGGACAGGGCCTCCGAGCAGTACTTC; CDR3aa: CASGLDRASEQYF
j_gene: TRBJ2-1; d_gene: -; abundance: -; v_gene: TRBV20-1; CDR3nt: TGCAGTGCTAGTGATTCGGCAGGCCGTGAGCAGTTCTTC; CDR3aa: CSASDSAGREQFF
j_gene: TRBJ2-5; d_gene: TRBD1; abundance: -; v_gene: TRBV7-2; CDR3nt: TGTGCCAGCAGCCACCCAGGGGGCGGAGTCGAGACCCAGTACTTC; CDR3aa: CASSHPGGGVETQYF
j_gene: TRBJ1-5; d_gene: TRBD1; abundance: -; v_gene: TRBV5-1; CDR3nt: TGCGCCAGCAGCTTGGCCGGGACAGCTAATCAGCCCCAGCATTTT; CDR3aa: CASSLAGTANQPQHF
j_gene: TRBJ2-7; d_gene: TRBD1; abundance: -; v_gene: TRBV15; CDR3nt: TGTGCCACCAGCAGGACAGGGGCATACGAGCAGTACTTC; CDR3aa: CATSRTGAYEQYF
j_gene: TRBJ2-3; d_gene: -; abundance: -; v_gene: TRBV27; CDR3nt: TGTGCCAGCAGTTTATATTATGACATAATTAGCACAGATACGCAGTATTTT; CDR3aa: CASSLYYDIISTDTQYF
j_gene: TRBJ2-1; d_gene: TRBD2; abundance: -; v_gene: TRBV5-1; CDR3nt: TGCGCCAGCAGTAGCCCCCAGCGGGGGGCCACGAATGAGCAGTTCTTC; CDR3aa: CASSSPQRGATNEQFF
j_gene: TRBJ2-3; d_gene: -; abundance: -; v_gene: TRBV7-2; CDR3nt: TGTGCCAGCAGCTCCCAAGCCCAGGGATCAGATACGCAGTATTTT; CDR3aa: CASSSQAQGSDTQYF
j_gene: TRBJ2-3; d_gene: TRBD2; abundance: many; v_gene: TRBV7-9; CDR3nt: TGTGCCAGCAGCTTTGGGACTAGCGGCCTAGGCACAGATACGCAGTATTTT; CDR3aa: CASSFGTSGLGTDTQYF
j_gene: TRBJ2-5; d_gene: -; abundance: -; v_gene: TRBV10-3; CDR3nt: TGTGCCATCAGTGTATCAGTAGCCCAAGAGACCCAGTACTTC; CDR3aa: CAISVSVAQETQYF
j_gene: TRBJ2-7; d_gene: TRBD2; abundance: -; v_gene: TRBV7-2; CDR3nt: TGTGCCAGCAGCGCCGGACTAGCGTGGCGCGAGCAGTACTTC; CDR3aa: CASSAGLAWREQYF
j_gene: TRBJ1-1; d_gene: TRBD1; abundance: -; v_gene: TRBV27; CDR3nt: TGTGCCAGCAGGAAGACAGGGATCACTGAAGCTTTCTTT; CDR3aa: CASRKTGITEAFF
j_gene: TRBJ2-1; d_gene: TRBD2; abundance: -; v_gene: TRBV7-2; CDR3nt: TGTGCCAGCAGCCGCTCGGGGGGACCATCCAATGAGCAGTTCTTC; CDR3aa: CASSRSGGPSNEQFF
j_gene: TRBJ1-2; d_gene: -; abundance: few; v_gene: TRBV7-2; CDR3nt: TGTGCCAGCAGCCCCACAGAAAACTATGGCTACACCTTC; CDR3aa: CASSPTENYGYTF